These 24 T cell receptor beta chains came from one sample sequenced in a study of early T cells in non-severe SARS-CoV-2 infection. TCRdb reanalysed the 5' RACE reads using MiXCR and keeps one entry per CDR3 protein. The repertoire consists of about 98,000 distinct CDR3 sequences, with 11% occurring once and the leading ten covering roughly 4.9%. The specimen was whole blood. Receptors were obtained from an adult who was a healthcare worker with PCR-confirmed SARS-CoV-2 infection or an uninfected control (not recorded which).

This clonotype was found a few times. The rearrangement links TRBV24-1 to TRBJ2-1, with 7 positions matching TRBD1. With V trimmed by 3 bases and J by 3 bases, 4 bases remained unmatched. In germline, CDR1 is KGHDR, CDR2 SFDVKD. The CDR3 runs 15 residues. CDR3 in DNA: TGTGCCACCAGTGATGCGCGGACAGGCTACAATGAGCAGTTCTTC. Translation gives CATSDARTGYNEQFF.

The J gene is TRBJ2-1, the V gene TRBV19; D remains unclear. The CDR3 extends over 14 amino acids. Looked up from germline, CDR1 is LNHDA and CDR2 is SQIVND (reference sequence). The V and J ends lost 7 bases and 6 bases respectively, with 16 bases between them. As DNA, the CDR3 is TGTGCCAGTACCCCTTCCCAATTTGCCAATGAGCAGTTCTTC. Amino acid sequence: CASTPSQFANEQFF.

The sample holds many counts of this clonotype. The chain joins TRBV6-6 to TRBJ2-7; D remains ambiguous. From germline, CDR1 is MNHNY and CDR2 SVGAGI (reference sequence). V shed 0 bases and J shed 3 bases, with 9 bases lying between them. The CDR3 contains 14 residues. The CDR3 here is CASSYSASNYEQYF. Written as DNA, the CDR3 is TGTGCCAGCAGTTACTCAGCCAGCAACTACGAGCAGTACTTC.

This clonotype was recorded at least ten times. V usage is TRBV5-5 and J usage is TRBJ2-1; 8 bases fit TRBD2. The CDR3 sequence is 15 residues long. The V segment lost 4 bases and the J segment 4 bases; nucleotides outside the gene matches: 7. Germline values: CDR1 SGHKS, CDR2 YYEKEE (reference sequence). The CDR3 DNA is TGTGCCAGCAGCCCTCGACTAGCGCAGTACAATGAGCAGTTCTTC. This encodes CASSPRLAQYNEQFF.

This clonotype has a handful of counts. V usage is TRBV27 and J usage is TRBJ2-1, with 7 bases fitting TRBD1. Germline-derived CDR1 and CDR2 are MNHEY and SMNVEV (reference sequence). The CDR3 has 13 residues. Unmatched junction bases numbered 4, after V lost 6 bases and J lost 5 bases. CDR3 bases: TGTGCCAGCAGGGACAGGCCGGACAATGAGCAGTTCTTC. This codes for CASRDRPDNEQFF.

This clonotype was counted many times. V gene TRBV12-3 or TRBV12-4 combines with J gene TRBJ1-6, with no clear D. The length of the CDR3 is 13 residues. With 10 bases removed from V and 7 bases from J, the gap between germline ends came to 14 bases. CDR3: CATTQLYNSPLHF. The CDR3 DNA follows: TGTGCCACCACCCAACTTTACAATTCACCCCTCCACTTT.

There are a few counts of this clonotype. DNA for the CDR3: TGCGCCAGCAGCCCCGTCACGGGAGGGGAGACCCAGTACTTC. As protein: CASSPVTGGETQYF. V and J are TRBV5-1 and TRBJ2-5; 8 nucleotides align to TRBD2. The V segment lost 4 bases and the J segment 5 bases; nucleotides outside the gene matches: 7. The CDR3 covers 14 residues. Per the germline V gene, CDR1 is SGHRS and CDR2 is YFSETQ.

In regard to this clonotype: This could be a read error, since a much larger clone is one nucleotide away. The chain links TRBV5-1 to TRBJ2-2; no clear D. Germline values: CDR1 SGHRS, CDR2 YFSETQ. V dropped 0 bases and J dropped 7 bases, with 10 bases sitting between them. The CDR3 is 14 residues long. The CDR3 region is CASSLVAHSGELFF. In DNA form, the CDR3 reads TGCGCCAGCAGCTTGGTAGCCCACAGCGGGGAGCTGTTTTTT.

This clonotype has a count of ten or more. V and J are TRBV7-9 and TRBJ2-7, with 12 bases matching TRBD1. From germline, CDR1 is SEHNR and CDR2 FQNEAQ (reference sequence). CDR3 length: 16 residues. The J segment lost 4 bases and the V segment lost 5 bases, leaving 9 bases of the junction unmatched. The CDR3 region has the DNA TGTGCCAGCAGCAGAGGGACAGGGGGCATGTATTACGAGCAGTACTTC. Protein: CASSRGTGGMYYEQYF.

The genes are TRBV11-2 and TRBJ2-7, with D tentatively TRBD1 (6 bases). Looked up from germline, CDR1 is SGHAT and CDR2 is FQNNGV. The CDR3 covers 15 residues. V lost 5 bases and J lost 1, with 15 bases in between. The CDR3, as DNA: TGTGCCAGCAGCCCAGAACAGGGTCGGTCCTACGAGCAGTACTTC. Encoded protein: CASSPEQGRSYEQYF.

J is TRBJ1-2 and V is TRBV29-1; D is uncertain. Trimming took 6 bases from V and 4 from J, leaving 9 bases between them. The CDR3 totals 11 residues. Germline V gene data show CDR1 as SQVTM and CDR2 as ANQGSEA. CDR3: CSVANSYGYTF. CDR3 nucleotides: TGCAGCGTCGCAAACAGCTATGGCTACACCTTC.

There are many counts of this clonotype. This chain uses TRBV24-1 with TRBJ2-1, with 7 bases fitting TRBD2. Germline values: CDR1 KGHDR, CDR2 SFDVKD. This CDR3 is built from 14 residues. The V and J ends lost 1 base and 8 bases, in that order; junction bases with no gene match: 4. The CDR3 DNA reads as TGTGCCACCAGTGATTTAGCGGGGACCGATGAGCAGTTCTTC. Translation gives CATSDLAGTDEQFF.

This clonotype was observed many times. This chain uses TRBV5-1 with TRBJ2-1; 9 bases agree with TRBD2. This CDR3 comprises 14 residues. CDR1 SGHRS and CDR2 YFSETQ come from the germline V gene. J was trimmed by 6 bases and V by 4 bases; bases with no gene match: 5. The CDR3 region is CASSLTSGVNEQFF. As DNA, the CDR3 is TGCGCCAGCAGCCTGACTAGCGGTGTCAATGAGCAGTTCTTC.

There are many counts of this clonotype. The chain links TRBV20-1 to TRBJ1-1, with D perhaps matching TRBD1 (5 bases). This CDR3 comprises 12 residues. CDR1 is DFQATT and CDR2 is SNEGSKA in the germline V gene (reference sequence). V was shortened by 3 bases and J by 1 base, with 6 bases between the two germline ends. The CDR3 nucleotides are TGCAGTGCTAGGCAGGGGAACACTGAAGCTTTCTTT. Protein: CSARQGNTEAFF.

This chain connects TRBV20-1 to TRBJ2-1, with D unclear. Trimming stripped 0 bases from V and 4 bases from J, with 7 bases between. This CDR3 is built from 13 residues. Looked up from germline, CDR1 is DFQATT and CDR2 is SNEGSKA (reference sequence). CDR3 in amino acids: CSARELSYNEQFF. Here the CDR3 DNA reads TGCAGTGCTAGAGAGCTATCTTACAATGAGCAGTTCTTC.

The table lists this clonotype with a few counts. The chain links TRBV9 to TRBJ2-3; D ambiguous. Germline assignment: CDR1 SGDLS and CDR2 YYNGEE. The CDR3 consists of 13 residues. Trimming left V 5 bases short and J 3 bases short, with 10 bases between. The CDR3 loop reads CASSGRRTDTQYF. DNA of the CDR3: TGTGCCAGCAGTGGCCGTAGGACAGATACGCAGTATTTT. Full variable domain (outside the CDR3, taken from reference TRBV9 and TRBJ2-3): DSGVTQTPKHLITATGQRVTLRCSPRSGDLSVYWYQQSLDQGLQFLIQYYNGEERAKGNILERFSAQQFPDLHSELNLSSLELGDSALYFCASSGRRTDTQYFGPGTRLTVL.

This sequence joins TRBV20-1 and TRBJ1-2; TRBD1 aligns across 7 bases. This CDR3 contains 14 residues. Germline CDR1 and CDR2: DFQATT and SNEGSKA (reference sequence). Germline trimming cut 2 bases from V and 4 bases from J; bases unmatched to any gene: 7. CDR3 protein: CSARPTGDSYGYTF. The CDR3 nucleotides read TGCAGTGCTAGACCCACAGGGGACAGCTATGGCTACACCTTC.

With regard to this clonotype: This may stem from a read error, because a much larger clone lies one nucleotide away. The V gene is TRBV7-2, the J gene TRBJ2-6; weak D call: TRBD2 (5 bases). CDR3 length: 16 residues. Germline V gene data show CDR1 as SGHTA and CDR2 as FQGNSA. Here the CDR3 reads CPSSSNAGSGANVLTF. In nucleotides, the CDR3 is TGTCCCAGCAGCTCCAATGCGGGCTCTGGGGCCAACGTCCTGACTTTC.

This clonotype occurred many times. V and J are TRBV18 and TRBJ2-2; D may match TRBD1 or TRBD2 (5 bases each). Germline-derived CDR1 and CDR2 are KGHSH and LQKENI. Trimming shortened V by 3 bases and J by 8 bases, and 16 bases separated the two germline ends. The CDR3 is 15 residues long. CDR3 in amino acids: CASSPRDPGMGELFF. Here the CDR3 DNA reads TGTGCCAGCTCACCCCGGGACCCCGGAATGGGGGAGCTGTTTTTT.

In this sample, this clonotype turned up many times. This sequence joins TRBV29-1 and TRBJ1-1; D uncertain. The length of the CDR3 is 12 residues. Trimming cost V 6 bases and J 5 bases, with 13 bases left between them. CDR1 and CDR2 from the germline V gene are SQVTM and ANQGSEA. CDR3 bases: TGCAGCGTGGCGGGTTCGGGTACTGAAGCTTTCTTT. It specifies CSVAGSGTEAFF.

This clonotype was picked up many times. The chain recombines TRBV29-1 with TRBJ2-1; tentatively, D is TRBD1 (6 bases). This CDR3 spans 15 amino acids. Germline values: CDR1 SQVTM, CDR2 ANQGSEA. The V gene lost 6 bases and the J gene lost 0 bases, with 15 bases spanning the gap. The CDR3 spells CSVGASSSSYNEQFF. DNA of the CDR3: TGCAGCGTGGGGGCTAGTAGTAGCTCCTACAATGAGCAGTTCTTC.

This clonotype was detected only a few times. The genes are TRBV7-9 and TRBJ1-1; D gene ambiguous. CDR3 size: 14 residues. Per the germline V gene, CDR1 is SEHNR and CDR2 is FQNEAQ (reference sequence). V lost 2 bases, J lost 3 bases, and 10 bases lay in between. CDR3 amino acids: CASSLKKEDTEAFF. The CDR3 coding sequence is TGTGCCAGCAGCTTAAAGAAGGAGGACACTGAAGCTTTCTTT.

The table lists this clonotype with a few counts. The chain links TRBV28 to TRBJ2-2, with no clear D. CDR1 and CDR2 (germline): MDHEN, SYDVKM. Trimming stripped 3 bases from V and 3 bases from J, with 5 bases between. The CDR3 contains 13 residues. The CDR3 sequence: CASSFWDTGELFF. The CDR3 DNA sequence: TGTGCCAGCAGTTTTTGGGACACCGGGGAGCTGTTTTTT.

The DNA of the CDR3 is TGTGCCAGCAGTTACTCACCAGGGGGCGGGGAGCTGTTTTTT. It is translated as CASSYSPGGGELFF. The chain links TRBV6-6 to TRBJ2-2, with 7 positions matching TRBD1. The CDR3 runs 14 residues. Germline CDR1 MNHNY, CDR2 SVGAGI (reference sequence). The ends lost 0 bases at V and 7 bases at J; junction bases unmatched: 2.